The 22 T cell receptor beta chains below come from one sample, sequenced in a study of blood T cell repertoires in COVID-19. Assay: immunoSEQ multiplex PCR; the TCRdb copy retains only in-frame clones and omits some. The table has some 150,000 clones, roughly 80% seen once. The sequencing input was peripheral blood. Every receptor here comes from a human donor in a cohort sampled during active COVID-19.

V gene TRBV6-5 combines with J gene TRBJ1-2; D perhaps matches TRBD1 (6 bases). Germline assignment: CDR1 MNHEY and CDR2 SVGAGI. V lost 0 bases to trimming and J lost 7 bases, with 12 bases between them. The CDR3 loop spans 14 amino acids. The CDR3 loop reads CASSYSGAGVGYTF. DNA of the CDR3: TGTGCCAGCAGTTACTCGGGGGCCGGGGTTGGCTACACCTTC.

The J gene is TRBJ1-6, the V gene TRBV5-6; 7 bases are a match to TRBD1. The trim removed 0 bases at V and 0 bases at J, leaving 3 bases unmatched. The germline CDR1 and CDR2 sequences are SGHDT and YYEEEE. The CDR3 consists of 17 residues. The CDR3 reads CASSLVGDSSYNSPLHF. The CDR3 DNA reads TGTGCCAGCAGCTTGGTGGGGGACAGCTCCTATAATTCACCCCTCCACTTT.

This clone appeared once. For the CDR3, the DNA is TGCGCCAGCAGCCAAGTAATAGCGGGAGAACATGAGCAGTTCTTC. Its translation: CASSQVIAGEHEQFF. The chain couples TRBV4-1 to TRBJ2-1; 9 bases are a match to TRBD2. V trimming: 1 base; J trimming: 8 bases; junction bases outside the gene matches: 6. Germline V gene lookup returns CDR1 MGHRA and CDR2 YSYEKL. This CDR3 has 15 amino acids.

This clone showed up just a few times. V and J are TRBV30 and TRBJ1-1, with D tentatively TRBD1 (5 bases). Looked up from germline, CDR1 is GTSNPN and CDR2 is SVGIG (reference sequence). V shed 0 bases and J shed 4 bases, with 15 bases lying between them. The CDR3 totals 15 residues. The CDR3 DNA sequence: TGTGCCTGGAGTGTACAAGTTTCCGGGGGCACTGAAGCTTTCTTT. Translating gives CAWSVQVSGGTEAFF. The full variable domain, completed using reference TRBV30 and TRBJ1-1, is SQTIHQWPATLVQPVGSPLSLECTVEGTSNPNLYWYRQAAGRGLQLLFYSVGIGQISSEVPQNLSASRPQDRQFILSSKKLLLSDSGFYLCAWSVQVSGGTEAFFGQGTRLTVV.

This rearrangement joins TRBV7-9 to TRBJ1-1; D possibly corresponds to TRBD1 (5 bases). V lost 6 bases and J lost 7, with 18 bases in between. Germline V gene lookup returns CDR1 SEHNR and CDR2 FQNEAQ (reference sequence). The CDR3 runs 14 residues. CDR3 nucleotide sequence: TGTGCCAGCAGTTCCTCGGGGGTTGAGGGTGAAGCTTTCTTT. It codes for CASSSSGVEGEAFF.

The rearrangement uses TRBV2 and TRBJ1-2; tentatively, D is TRBD1 (5 bases). The ends were cut back, 6 bases at V and 6 bases at J, with 20 bases in the middle. Germline CDR1 is SNHLY and CDR2 is FYNNEI. This CDR3 contains 15 residues. The CDR3 DNA sequence: TGTGCCAGCAGCCAAGACAGACTCCCAGGACATGGCTACACCTTC. Its translation is CASSQDRLPGHGYTF. Full variable domain (missing parts from reference TRBV2 and TRBJ1-2): EPEVTQTPSHQVTQMGQEVILRCVPISNHLYFYWYRQILGQKVEFLVSFYNNEISEKSEIFDDQFSVERPDGSNFTLKIRSTKLEDSAMYFCASSQDRLPGHGYTFGSGTRLTVV.

The V gene is TRBV29-1, the J gene TRBJ2-1, with 16 bases aligning to TRBD2. Germline lookup yields CDR1 SQVTM and CDR2 ANQGSEA. With 6 bases clipped from V and 5 bases from J, the junction kept 13 bases outside the gene matches. The CDR3 loop spans 18 amino acids. The CDR3 region has the DNA TGCAGCGTCGATCCGGGACTAGCGGGAGGGCCCCTCCACAATGAGCAGTTCTTC. Residues: CSVDPGLAGGPLHNEQFF.

The chain joins TRBV12-3 or TRBV12-4 to TRBJ1-4; 7 bases map to TRBD1. The CDR3 loop spans 13 amino acids. Germline trimming cut 8 bases from V and 1 base from J; bases unmatched to any gene: 1. DNA of the CDR3: TGTGCCAGCGCAGGGGGAACTAATGAAAAACTGTTTTTT. Translating gives CASAGGTNEKLFF.

This clone was seen just once. V usage is TRBV20-1 and J usage is TRBJ1-5, with 8 bases identical to TRBD1. The trim removed 3 bases at V and 7 bases at J, leaving 8 bases unmatched. Germline loops: CDR1 DFQATT, CDR2 SNEGSKA (reference sequence). This CDR3 has 14 residues. CDR3 in amino acids: CSASKGQVEQPQHF. DNA of the CDR3: TGCAGTGCTAGTAAGGGACAGGTAGAACAGCCCCAGCATTTT.

This chain uses TRBV4-2 with TRBJ1-6; 9 bases line up with TRBD1. The germline V gene has CDR1 LGHNA and CDR2 YNFKEQ. There are 16 residues in the CDR3. J gave up 9 bases and V 0 bases, and 6 bases lay outside the gene matches. DNA for the CDR3: TGTGCCAGCAGCCAAGATGGGACAGGGCCTCGTTCACCCCTCCACTTT. It encodes CASSQDGTGPRSPLHF.

The chain carries TRBV9 and TRBJ2-3; a weak D match, TRBD1 (5 bases). V lost 2 bases to trimming and J lost 4 bases, with 11 bases between them. CDR3 length equals 14 residues. Germline-derived CDR1 and CDR2 are SGDLS and YYNGEE. This chain's CDR3 is CASSVLGAADTQYF. Written as DNA, the CDR3 is TGTGCCAGCAGCGTTCTAGGGGCAGCAGATACGCAGTATTTT.

This clone is labeled medium-sized. The rearrangement uses TRBV7-9 and TRBJ1-3; 8 positions agree with TRBD1. This CDR3 has 15 amino acids. Germline assignment: CDR1 SEHNR and CDR2 FQNEAQ (reference sequence). The V segment lost 4 bases and the J segment 2 bases; nucleotides outside the gene matches: 4. This chain's CDR3 is CASSYGQGTGNTIYF. The CDR3 DNA follows: TGTGCCAGCAGCTACGGACAGGGAACTGGAAACACCATATATTTT. The complete variable domain, with remaining parts taken from reference TRBV7-9 and TRBJ1-3, reads DTGVSQNPRHKITKRGQNVTFRCDPISEHNRLYWYRQTLGQGPEFLTYFQNEAQLEKSRLLSDRFSAERPKGSFSTLEIQRTEQGDSAMYLCASSYGQGTGNTIYFGEGSWLTVV.

The chain joins TRBV27 to TRBJ2-2; D is unresolved. CDR3 size: 15 residues. Germline CDR1 is MNHEY and CDR2 is SMNVEV (reference sequence). V gave up 5 bases and J gave up 1 base, with 11 bases separating them. The CDR3 DNA reads TGTGCCAGCAGTAAATACAACCTGAACACCGGGGAGCTGTTTTTT. Translation gives CASSKYNLNTGELFF.

The V call is TRBV7-3, the J call TRBJ2-1; 12 bases match TRBD1. Unmatched junction bases numbered 6, after V lost 5 bases and J lost 10 bases. CDR3 length: 14 amino acids. Germline V gene lookup returns CDR1 SGHTA and CDR2 FQGTGA. The DNA of the CDR3 is TGTGCCAGCAGCGCCCAGGGGACAGGGGGCGAGCAGTTCTTC. Translation: CASSAQGTGGEQFF.

J is TRBJ2-7 and V is TRBV3-1 (or the pseudogene TRBV3-2), with 8 bases fitting TRBD1. The CDR3 length is 17 residues. Germline V gene data show CDR1 as LGHDT and CDR2 as YNNKEL (reference sequence). V was clipped by 4 bases and J by 9 bases; unmatched bases: 20. The CDR3 protein is CASSLFSDRVKGNGQYF. The CDR3 DNA sequence: TGTGCCAGCAGCCTTTTTTCGGACAGGGTCAAGGGGAACGGGCAGTACTTC.

This chain uses TRBV4-1 with TRBJ1-5; D call uncertain. V was pared by 4 bases and J by 1 base, with 14 bases between. CDR1 and CDR2 (germline): MGHRA, YSYEKL. There are 16 residues in the CDR3. The CDR3 DNA is TGCGCCAGCAGCCGAGGACTGGACGGAAGCAATCAGCCCCAGCATTTT. Translated: CASSRGLDGSNQPQHF.

This chain uses TRBV6-6 with TRBJ1-4, with unresolved D. The V end was cut by 2 bases, the J end by 6 bases, with 13 bases between. This CDR3 region has 15 residues. The V gene's germline CDR1 is MNHNY and CDR2 SVGAGI (reference sequence). DNA of the CDR3: TGTGCCAGCAGTTACGTCCGGGATAGAGATGAAAAACTGTTTTTT. Its protein is CASSYVRDRDEKLFF.

This chain uses TRBV29-1 with TRBJ1-4; 9 bases agree with TRBD1. In germline, CDR1 is SQVTM, CDR2 ANQGSEA. Trimming at V came to 4 bases and at J to 10 bases, leaving 10 bases not matched to a gene. The CDR3 runs 14 residues. CDR3 region: CSVGVGQGFGKLFF. The CDR3 DNA is TGCAGCGTTGGAGTGGGACAGGGCTTTGGAAAACTGTTTTTT.

This clone appeared once. The chain uses TRBV6-2 or TRBV6-3 and TRBJ2-1; D unresolved. The ends were cut back, 1 base at V and 8 bases at J, with 9 bases in the middle. Per germline, CDR1 MNHEY and CDR2 SVGEGT. The CDR3 totals 13 residues. CDR3 DNA sequence: TGTGCCAGCAGTTACTATTCAAGCGATGAGCAGTTCTTC. Translating gives CASSYYSSDEQFF.

This chain joins TRBV15 and TRBJ2-7; 10 bases fit TRBD1. CDR1 is LNHNV, CDR2 YYDKDF, per germline (reference sequence). V shed 5 bases and J 3 bases; nucleotides not matched to a gene: 4. The CDR3 consists of 14 residues. CDR3 sequence (DNA): TGTGCCACCAGCTCCCGGGACAGGGGCTACGAGCAGTACTTC. It translates to CATSSRDRGYEQYF.

The chain uses TRBV6-1 and TRBJ2-3; 10 positions match TRBD2. V gave up 4 bases and J gave up 1 base; unmatched junction bases: 5. CDR1 MNHNS and CDR2 SASEGT come from the germline V gene. The CDR3 is 16 amino acids. The DNA of the CDR3 is TGTGCCAGCAGTGTTCTAGCGGGAGTTCGCACAGATACGCAGTATTTT. Its protein product is CASSVLAGVRTDTQYF.

The rearrangement joins TRBV7-9 to TRBJ2-5, with 15 bases identical to TRBD2. CDR3 length: 17 amino acids. The germline V gene encodes CDR1 SEHNR and CDR2 FQNEAQ (reference sequence). The trim removed 1 base at V and 6 bases at J, leaving 6 bases unmatched. The CDR3 loop reads CASSLGTSGGALKTQYF. DNA for the CDR3: TGTGCCAGCAGCTTAGGGACTAGCGGGGGGGCCTTGAAGACCCAGTACTTC.